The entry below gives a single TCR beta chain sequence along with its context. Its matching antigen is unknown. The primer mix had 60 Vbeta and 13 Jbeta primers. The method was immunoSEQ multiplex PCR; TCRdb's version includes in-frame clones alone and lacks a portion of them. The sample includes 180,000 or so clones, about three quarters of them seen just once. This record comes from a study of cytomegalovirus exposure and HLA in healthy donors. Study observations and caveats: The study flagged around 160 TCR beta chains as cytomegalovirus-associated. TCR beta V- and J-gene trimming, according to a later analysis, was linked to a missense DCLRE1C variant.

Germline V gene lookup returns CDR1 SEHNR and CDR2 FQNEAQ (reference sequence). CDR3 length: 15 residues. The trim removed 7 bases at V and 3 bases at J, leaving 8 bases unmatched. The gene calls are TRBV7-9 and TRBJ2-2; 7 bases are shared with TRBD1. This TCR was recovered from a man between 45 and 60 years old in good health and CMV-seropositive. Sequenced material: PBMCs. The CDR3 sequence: CASISIQGDTGELFF. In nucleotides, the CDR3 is TGTGCCAGCATCAGTATTCAGGGGGACACCGGGGAGCTGTTTTTT.